This TCR beta chain was sequenced during a study of T cell responses to AZD1222 COVID-19 vaccine. Study-level findings and limits: Unmutated regions of variants are reportedly targeted by nearly half of spike-specific TCRs. It should be noted that donors were predominantly white British and more often female, and clonal diversity was possibly underestimated. Spike-spanning, vaccine-associated CD4 TCRs were dominant at 160-218 and 743-854. All repertoire sampling was performed exclusively after the peak T cell response.

The CDR3 consists of 15 residues. Germline values: CDR1 SGHDT, CDR2 YYEEEE. The germline V and J ends were trimmed by 2 bases and 1 base, with 10 bases remaining between them. TCRdb's table, derived via immunoSEQ multiplex PCR, lists solely in-frame clones and lacks some. Of 100,000 to 140,000 clones listed, 89% are singletons. A note on this clone: No antigen is known for it.

The chain recombines TRBV5-6 with TRBJ1-5; D unclear. The receptor comes from an adult in good health. Sequencing was performed on peripheral blood, taken on day 0 of AZD1222 vaccination. The CDR3 bases are TGTGCCAGCAGCTTACGAGGTTTGAGCAATCAGCCCCAGCATTTT. This sequence encodes CASSLRGLSNQPQHF.